A single sample gave rise to the 15 T cell receptor beta chains below, sequenced in a study of OX40 agonist ivuxolimab in advanced cancers. TCRdb's copy holds only in-frame clones and misses some; the assay was immunoSEQ multiplex PCR. The table shows 40,000 or so clones, with 75% to 90% occurring only once. Sample: CD4+ or CD8+ T cells sorted from blood, taken in a trial of the OX40 agonist ivuxolimab. These receptors came from an adult with an advanced solid tumor such as melanoma, head and neck, liver or kidney cancer.

This chain links TRBV7-4 with TRBJ2-7; D not resolved. Trimming left V 4 bases short and J 0 bases short, with 13 bases between. The germline V gene has CDR1 SGHVT and CDR2 SQSDAQ. The CDR3 covers 15 residues. The CDR3 DNA reads as TGTGCCAGCAGCTGTGGACGGTGCTCCTCCTACGAGCAGTACTTC. Protein: CASSCGRCSSYEQYF.

This clone was counted once. V gene TRBV11-2 combines with J gene TRBJ1-1; D might be TRBD1 (5 bases). V was trimmed by 3 bases and J by 1 base, leaving 6 bases between them. This CDR3 has 13 amino acids. CDR1 is SGHAT, CDR2 FQNNGV, per germline. CDR3 region: CASSFQGNTEAFF. Written as DNA, the CDR3 is TGTGCCAGCAGCTTCCAGGGGAACACTGAAGCTTTCTTT.

The chain employs TRBV5-6 and TRBJ1-2, with D unresolved. This CDR3 comprises 12 residues. Looked up from germline, CDR1 is SGHDT and CDR2 is YYEEEE. Trimming took 4 bases from V and 8 from J, leaving 12 bases between them. CDR3 protein: CASSTGGRGYTF. The DNA for the CDR3 is TGTGCCAGCAGCACCGGTGGCAGGGGCTACACCTTC. The variable domain in full, with the rest retrieved from reference TRBV5-6 and TRBJ1-2, is DAGVTQSPTHLIKTRGQQVTLRCSPKSGHDTVSWYQQALGQGPQFIFQYYEEEERQRGNFPDRFSGHQFPNYSSELNVNALLLGDSALYLCASSTGGRGYTFGSGTRLTVV.

The chain links TRBV19 to TRBJ1-5; tentatively, D is TRBD1 (5 bases). V was pared by 4 bases and J by 7 bases, with 11 bases between. This CDR3 has 13 amino acids. Germline CDR1 reads LNHDA; CDR2 reads SQIVND (reference sequence). The CDR3 DNA sequence: TGTGCCAGTAGTAGACAGAAATTACAGCCCCAGCATTTT. Amino acids: CASSRQKLQPQHF.

This clone was seen only a few times. V usage is TRBV15 and J usage is TRBJ2-2; D might be TRBD2 (6 bases). CDR1 is LNHNV, CDR2 YYDKDF, per germline (reference sequence). The V end lost 1 base, the J end lost 5 bases, and 11 bases lay between the germline ends. The CDR3 consists of 15 residues. CDR3 nucleotide sequence: TGTGCCACCAGCAGAGTCTCGGGACTTACCGGGGAGCTGTTTTTT. Amino acid sequence: CATSRVSGLTGELFF. Looking up the rest from reference TRBV15 and TRBJ2-2 gives the full variable domain: DAMVIQNPRYQVTQFGKPVTLSCSQTLNHNVMYWYQQKSSQAPKLLFHYYDKDFNNEADTPDNFQSRRPNTSFCFLDIRSPGLGDTAMYLCATSRVSGLTGELFFGEGSRLTVL.

The chain couples TRBV14 to TRBJ1-1, with TRBD1 matching over 7 bases. Germline trimming cut 3 bases from V and 6 bases from J; bases unmatched to any gene: 16. Per germline, CDR1 SGHDN and CDR2 FVKESK. The CDR3 runs to 17 residues. The CDR3: CASSQFTGVVGTAEAFF. CDR3 DNA sequence: TGTGCCAGCAGCCAGTTCACAGGGGTGGTTGGTACGGCTGAAGCTTTCTTT.

V usage is TRBV7-9 and J usage is TRBJ2-7; D not certain. V was cut by 5 bases and J by 7 bases, with 18 bases left in between. The CDR3 runs 14 residues. Germline lookup yields CDR1 SEHNR and CDR2 FQNEAQ (reference sequence). CDR3 DNA: TGTGCCAGCAGCCCCCGGACCCCTGCAAGAGAGCAGTACTTC. It is translated as CASSPRTPAREQYF.

This clone was seen a single time. The chain links TRBV7-9 to TRBJ1-2; 10 nucleotides line up with TRBD1. Germline V CDR1 and CDR2: SEHNR, FQNEAQ (reference sequence). The CDR3 sequence is 13 residues long. The V and J ends lost 6 bases and 6 bases, in that order; junction bases with no gene match: 4. DNA of the CDR3: TGTGCCAGCAGACCGACAGGGGGCGATGGCTACACCTTC. Translating it yields CASRPTGGDGYTF.

The chain combines TRBV7-2 with TRBJ2-7; no firm D call. The V and J ends lost 5 bases and 1 base respectively, with 15 bases between them. The CDR3 loop spans 15 amino acids. Germline V gene sequence: CDR1 SGHTA, CDR2 FQGNSA. The chain's CDR3 is CASSERNPTSYEQYF. The CDR3 DNA reads TGTGCCAGCAGCGAAAGGAATCCTACGTCCTACGAGCAGTACTTC.

The rearrangement links TRBV6-1 to TRBJ1-5; D is possibly TRBD1 (5 bases). The germline CDR1 and CDR2 sequences are MNHNS and SASEGT. CDR3 length equals 16 residues. V was trimmed by 2 bases and J by 1 base, leaving 12 bases between them. CDR3 sequence: CASSESARASNQPQHF. The CDR3 DNA follows: TGTGCCAGCAGTGAATCAGCCAGGGCCAGCAATCAGCCCCAGCATTTT.

The gene calls are TRBV5-1 and TRBJ1-4; 9 bases are shared with TRBD1. This CDR3 has 13 residues. Losses at the gene ends were 2 bases for V and 10 bases for J; bases not matched to a gene: 3. Germline loops: CDR1 SGHRS, CDR2 YFSETQ. The DNA for the CDR3 is TGCGCCAGCAGCTTAGAGGACAGGGGAAAACTGTTTTTT. This encodes CASSLEDRGKLFF.

This clone has just one count. The chain carries TRBV7-9 and TRBJ1-6, with D possibly TRBD1 on 5 matching bases. The CDR3 extends over 16 amino acids. The V end lost 3 bases, the J end lost 7 bases, and 16 bases lay between the germline ends. Germline V gene lookup returns CDR1 SEHNR and CDR2 FQNEAQ (reference sequence). The CDR3 is CASSFGFGAENSPLHF. In nucleotides, the CDR3 is TGTGCCAGCAGCTTTGGGTTTGGGGCAGAGAATTCACCCCTCCACTTT.

This chain links TRBV11-2 with TRBJ2-3; TRBD1 agrees at 10 bases. CDR1 is SGHAT, CDR2 FQNNGV, per germline. With V trimmed by 3 bases and J by 14 bases, 14 bases remained unmatched. This CDR3 contains 15 residues. This chain's CDR3 is CASSLQPTGTGVSYF. The CDR3 DNA reads TGTGCCAGCAGCTTGCAGCCGACGGGGACAGGGGTGTCGTATTTT.

DNA for the CDR3: TGCGCCAGCAGCTTCGGGCAGGGCAGGAACACTGAAGCTTTCTTT. Amino acids: CASSFGQGRNTEAFF. The chain joins TRBV5-1 to TRBJ1-1; tentative D call: TRBD1 (5 bases). Germline assignment: CDR1 SGHRS and CDR2 YFSETQ. The CDR3 has 15 amino acids. The ends were cut back, 2 bases at V and 1 base at J, with 12 bases in the middle.

This chain links TRBV6-5 with TRBJ2-7; D possibly uses TRBD1 or TRBD2 (5 bases each). The V end was cut by 4 bases, the J end by 0 bases, with 16 bases between. Per germline, CDR1 MNHEY and CDR2 SVGAGI. The CDR3 covers 16 residues. CDR3 DNA sequence: TGTGCCAGCAGTTCCCGGGACGGCGGACTCTCCTACGAGCAGTACTTC. Translating it yields CASSSRDGGLSYEQYF.